The clone carrying this TCR beta chain was seen only a few times. Its target is not known. This record belongs to a study of beta chain features in type 1 diabetes. Overall study results and limits: Naive, central memory and Treg TCRB repertoires appeared more alike in patients than in healthy donors. There was a moderate but significant shortening of TCRB CDR3s in all four CD4+ subsets of Type 1 diabetes patients.

From germline, CDR1 is SGHVS and CDR2 FNYEAQ. V was trimmed by 5 bases and J by 9 bases, leaving 14 bases between them. This CDR3 region has 14 residues. The authors reverse transcribed all of the isolated RNA, so sequencing captured expressed TCRB transcripts. TCRdb's copy holds only in-frame clones and misses some; the assay was immunoSEQ multiplex PCR. The top ten hold roughly 1% of the sample, which has around 340,000 clones, roughly 9% seen once. The clonotype originates from a man aged 25 to 45 with type 1 diabetes. The rearrangement joins TRBV7-6 to TRBJ1-6; D is undetermined. The material sequenced was central memory CD4+ T cells from blood. The CDR3 reads CASSASGRVSPLHF. The DNA of the CDR3 is TGTGCCAGCAGCGCCTCTGGGAGGGTTTCACCCCTCCACTTT.